This is a list of T cell receptor beta chains from one sample in a study of OX40 agonist ivuxolimab in advanced cancers. Repertoires were generated with immunoSEQ multiplex PCR, while TCRdb's copy carries only in-frame clones and drops some. The table records more than 80,000 clones, roughly 88% of them present only once. The sequencing used CD4+ or CD8+ T cells sorted from blood, collected in a trial of the OX40 agonist ivuxolimab. The receptors were gathered from an adult with an advanced solid tumor such as melanoma, head and neck, liver or kidney cancer. Both conserved end residues are part of each CDR3. Fields, in order: CDR3 protein, CDR3 DNA, J gene, V gene, D gene, clone size. D genes are given only for firm matches. Rows give clone size only sometimes, using once, few, many, or a class for an expanded clone.

CAWSVLAGALTGELFF,TGTGCCTGGAGTGTACTAGCAGGGGCGTTAACCGGGGAGCTGTTTTTT,TRBJ2-2,TRBV30,NA,NA
CASSLSGTRQPQHF,TGTGCCAGCAGTTTATCGGGGACACGACAGCCCCAGCATTTT,TRBJ1-5,TRBV28,NA,NA
CASFESGHPVQFF,TGTGCCAGCTTCGAGTCGGGACACCCTGTTCAGTTCTTC,TRBJ2-1,TRBV6-1,NA,NA
CASSYQTGVSTGELFF,TGTGCCAGTAGCTACCAGACAGGAGTGAGCACCGGGGAGCTGTTTTTT,TRBJ2-2,TRBV19,NA,NA
CASSRGNANEKLFF,TGTGCCAGCAGCCGAGGGAATGCTAATGAAAAACTGTTTTTT,TRBJ1-4,TRBV9,NA,NA
CASSIGSRVDTQYF,TGCGCCAGCAGTATCGGTTCAAGGGTAGATACGCAGTATTTT,TRBJ2-3,TRBV10-1,NA,NA
CASSPPWGGELFF,TGTGCCAGCAGCCCCCCTTGGGGCGGGGAGCTGTTTTTT,TRBJ2-2,TRBV14,NA,NA
CASSLVVGPDTQYF,TGTGCCAGCAGCTTAGTGGTAGGCCCGGATACGCAGTATTTT,TRBJ2-3,TRBV7-2,NA,once
CASSADLLNTEAFF,TGCGCCAGCAGTGCCGACTTATTGAACACTGAAGCTTTCTTT,TRBJ1-1,TRBV10-2,NA,NA
CASSLDPTETQYF,TGCGCCAGCAGCTTGGACCCTACTGAGACCCAGTACTTC,TRBJ2-5,TRBV5-1,NA,NA
CASSLLQGSNEKLFF,TGCGCCAGCAGCTTATTACAGGGTAGTAATGAAAAACTGTTTTTT,TRBJ1-4,TRBV5-1,NA,NA
CASSLGRDQPQHF,TGTGCCAGCAGCTTGGGCAGAGATCAGCCCCAGCATTTT,TRBJ1-5,TRBV11-2,NA,NA
CASSLIWEVAFF,TGTGCCAGCAGCTTAATCTGGGAGGTTGCTTTCTTT,TRBJ1-1,TRBV7-9,NA,NA
CASRKPTGPYEQYF,TGTGCCAGCAGAAAACCGACAGGCCCCTACGAGCAGTACTTC,TRBJ2-7,TRBV27,NA,NA
CASMGDTGELFF,TGTGCCAGTATGGGTGACACCGGGGAGCTGTTTTTT,TRBJ2-2,TRBV19,NA,NA
CASSLASSGSGSTDTQYF,TGTGCCAGCAGCTTGGCCTCTTCGGGTAGCGGGAGTACAGATACGCAGTATTTT,TRBJ2-3,TRBV5-8,TRBD2,NA
CASSLVWGSGELFF,TGTGCCAGCAGCTTAGTATGGGGGTCCGGGGAGCTGTTTTTT,TRBJ2-2,TRBV7-2,NA,NA
CASSREQGDQPEAFF,TGTGCCAGTAGCAGGGAGCAGGGAGACCAGCCTGAAGCTTTCTTT,TRBJ1-1,TRBV19,NA,NA
CAWRTGRNSGNTIYF,TGTGCCTGGAGGACGGGACGGAACTCTGGAAACACCATATATTTT,TRBJ1-3,TRBV30,NA,NA
CASSLGGQGIYEQYF,TGCGCCAGCAGCTTGGGGGGACAGGGGATCTACGAGCAGTACTTC,TRBJ2-7,TRBV5-1,TRBD1,NA
CAWSGSRGYEQYF,TGTGCCTGGAGTGGCTCCCGTGGCTACGAGCAGTACTTC,TRBJ2-7,TRBV30,NA,once
CASSYSGGDGGYTF,TGTGCCAGCAGTTACTCCGGAGGGGATGGTGGCTACACCTTC,TRBJ1-2,TRBV6-5,NA,NA
CASSGRWERGYTF,TGTGCCAGCAGCGGAAGGTGGGAGCGAGGCTACACCTTC,TRBJ1-2,TRBV13,NA,few
CASSQLAGVNEQYF,TGTGCCAGCAGCCAACTAGCGGGAGTGAACGAGCAGTACTTC,TRBJ2-7,TRBV7-2,TRBD2,NA
CASSITSGSGEQYF,TGTGCCAGTAGTATTACTAGCGGGAGTGGCGAGCAGTACTTC,TRBJ2-7,TRBV19,TRBD2,NA
CASSTARRGQAFF,TGTGCCAGCAGCACGGCAAGGCGGGGTCAAGCTTTCTTT,TRBJ1-1,TRBV11-2,NA,once
CASSFPAGRTEAFF,TGTGCCAGCAGCTTTCCGGCAGGGAGGACTGAAGCTTTCTTT,TRBJ1-1,TRBV7-9,NA,few
CASSPWGVAKNIQYF,TGTGCCAGCTCACCATGGGGGGTGGCCAAAAACATTCAGTACTTC,TRBJ2-4,TRBV18,NA,NA
CASSRLASDTQYF,TGTGCCAGCAGCAGACTAGCATCAGATACGCAGTATTTT,TRBJ2-3,TRBV6-6,TRBD2,NA
CASSVERGAPPDF,TGTGCCAGCAGTGTGGAGCGGGGGGCCCCCCCGGACTTC,TRBJ2-7,TRBV6-1,TRBD2,NA
CASSIGVASSGANVLTF,TGTGCCAGTAGTATAGGTGTCGCTAGCTCTGGGGCCAACGTCCTGACTTTC,TRBJ2-6,TRBV19,NA,NA
CASSIGPRRGRDTEAFF,TGTGCCAGTAGTATAGGTCCGCGCAGGGGGCGCGACACTGAAGCTTTCTTT,TRBJ1-1,TRBV19,TRBD1,NA
CASSSRRDPYNEQFF,TGTGCCAGCAGCTCGAGGCGGGACCCATACAATGAGCAGTTCTTC,TRBJ2-1,TRBV11-2,NA,NA
CASSPDRSYGYTF,TGTGCCAGCTCACCAGACAGGAGCTATGGCTACACCTTC,TRBJ1-2,TRBV18,NA,NA
CASSFDLNTEAFF,TGTGCCAGCAGCTTCGACCTGAACACTGAAGCTTTCTTT,TRBJ1-1,TRBV11-2,NA,NA
CASSFTGVNTEAFF,TGCGCCAGCAGCTTTACAGGGGTGAACACTGAAGCTTTCTTT,TRBJ1-1,TRBV5-1,TRBD1,few
CASPLLGGTGNEQFF,TGTGCCAGCCCTCTCCTAGGGGGGACCGGGAATGAGCAGTTCTTC,TRBJ2-1,TRBV2,NA,NA
CASRGTNTGELFF,TGTGCCAGCAGGGGCACCAACACCGGGGAGCTGTTTTTT,TRBJ2-2,TRBV14,NA,once
CASSLARGAEGYTF,TGTGCCAGCAGCTTAGCGCGCGGGGCTGAGGGCTACACCTTC,TRBJ1-2,TRBV7-2,NA,NA
CASSLSGLLSDTQYF,TGTGCCAGCAGCCTGTCGGGACTTCTTTCAGATACGCAGTATTTT,TRBJ2-3,TRBV11-3,NA,NA
CASSASYSSRAFF,TGTGCCAGCAGCGCCTCGTACAGTTCTCGAGCTTTCTTT,TRBJ1-1,TRBV9,NA,NA